What follows is one T cell receptor beta chain and its context. Its cognate antigen has yet to be identified. No qualities accompany the bases; no much larger clone lies one base away. This entry is derived from a study of cytomegalovirus exposure and HLA in healthy donors (dated by TCRdb to the late 2010s). General notes on the study: An earlier analysis of approximately 640 of the donors reported approximately 300 Gb of sequence data and some 120 million unique TCR beta sequences from 150 million to 200 million T cells. Approximately 300 gigabases of sequencing data and approximately 91 million unique TCR sequences made up an early release that covered over 550 HLA-typed donors. Of the 300 to 500 genotyped donors, 65% to 90% were placed in the genetic ancestry cluster associated with self-reported Caucasian donors. The study aimed to test whether cataloging public T cell receptors could reveal signatures of past pathogen exposure. The study profiled the T cell repertoires of hundreds of subjects by immunosequencing and related them to cytomegalovirus serostatus. Besides the first cohort of under 700 subjects, a separate validation cohort made up of over 100 different subjects was used. To predict cytomegalovirus infection status, the study brought together high-throughput TCR immunosequencing, statistical association of individual TCRs with disease status, and machine learning. In a later analysis, previously published TCR beta repertoires from about 640 donors were re-analyzed and high-resolution HLA genotyping was added so that TCR occurrence patterns could be studied. Rather than drawing on any new phenotypic data, the later analysis identified candidate immune exposures from TCR beta sequences and the way those sequences occurred across donors. To decide whether each TCR beta V gene segment behaved as functional or pseudogenic, an earlier analysis of over 500 of the donors relied on high-throughput TCR beta sequencing. Donor age, sex, ethnicity and CMV serostatus were compiled together with the repertoire data. A later genetic analysis took genome-wide SNP genotypes for 398 of the 666 donors and used that subset as a discovery cohort. All discovery cohort repertoires had been generated on a single sequencing platform. Both class I and class II loci were covered by HLA typing, at four-digit resolution. Typing coverage differed by locus: A, B, C, DRB1 and DQB1 were typed in roughly 629-630 donors, DQA1 in 522, DPA1 in 600 to 610, and DPB1 in around 490. Four or five DR-DQ haplotypes were handled as single units for association and clustering because linkage in the cohort was strong. Across some 400 genotyped donors of the cohort, an average of 235,054 unique TCR beta nucleotide sequences per donor were sequenced, and around 20% of those sequences were non-productive.

The germline V gene (reference sequence) provides CDR1 SGHNT and CDR2 YYREEE. Its CDR3 holds 15 amino acids, cysteine through phenylalanine. Only CDR3 DNA is held: 45 bases, read in frame from base 1. The junction carries 18 bases between V and J, which are trimmed by 4 bases and 8 bases respectively. The paper's findings and limits, for the study overall: According to a later analysis, TCR association rates differed among HLA loci, with DRB1 alleles showing the most associated TCRs and HLA-C alleles showing the fewest. Several of the top co-occurrence clusters appeared to be linked to parvovirus B19, influenza, CMV and Epstein-Barr virus, according to a later analysis. The authors suggested that the approach could potentially be generalized to other disease states and immunological phenotypes. Correlated functional status among segregating V segments might reflect linkage disequilibrium, but an unknown experimental factor could not be ruled out. In a later genetic analysis, fewer N-insertions in productive TCRs were reported among donors in an Asian-associated ancestry cluster than the roughly 710-donor mean. An association between a missense DCLRE1C variant and V-gene and J-gene trimming of TCR beta chains was found in a later genetic analysis and replicated in an independent cohort. In an earlier analysis of 587 of the donors, most TCR beta V segments appeared in productive rearrangements about 90% or about 30% of the time, broadly matching IMGT annotations. HLA typing was unavailable for some donors at each locus, so association tests used only the typed subset. In both the original and validation cohorts, the classifier was reported to diagnose cytomegalovirus status with high specificity and sensitivity. The study gave a list of about 150 TCR beta chains associated with cytomegalovirus. The only immune exposure information available for the cohort was CMV serostatus. The 87-base-pair reads could not distinguish some IMGT-functional V segments, including TRBV6-2 and TRBV6-3, so those segments were excluded. Most CMV-associated TCR beta chains appeared to be HLA-restricted in a later analysis, and the HLA associations seemed to be driven largely by CMV exposure. When HLA alleles, especially DR and DQ, strongly co-occurred, TCR associations were difficult to assign to individual alleles. Presence/absence analyses assumed roughly uniform sequencing depth across donors, an assumption that may not hold. The cohort was sequenced for TCR beta chains only, and without alpha or paired-chain data the features that could be detected were limited. A further reported finding was that TCR beta sequences accurately predicted the HLA-A and HLA-B alleles for most subjects in the first cohort. Compared with equally common non-associated chains, HLA-associated TCR beta chains in a later analysis were more clonally expanded and had lower generation probabilities. At a false discovery rate of 0.05, a later analysis linked about 17,000 TCR beta sequences to specific HLA alleles. A cluster of highly shared sequence variants was judged likely to be a technical artifact of the sequencing pipeline. Across donors, most TCR sequences were observed very rarely, whereas some public TCRs were present in many individuals. In vitro tests confirmed that a few of the cytomegalovirus-associated TCR beta chains recognize cytomegalovirus antigens. Seventeen rarely observed V segments, including chromosome 9 orphons, were excluded from the earlier analysis of some 590 of the donors because counts were too low.

The cohort was made up of 500 to 850 healthy bone marrow donors. All cohort members were sampled while nominally healthy, although unrecorded immune exposures were likely present. The donor tested CMV seropositive and was one of the 289 seropositive cohort members. Every donor gave a peripheral blood sample, and the peripheral blood mononuclear cells from that sample were used for TCR beta sequencing. The Qiagen DNeasy Blood Extraction Kit was used to extract genomic DNA from the blood cell samples. Libraries came from the immunoSEQ multiplex PCR assay. A mixture of 60 forward primers for TCR Vbeta segments and 13 reverse primers for TCR Jbeta segments was used in the multiplex PCR. Amplification of the CDR3 region of rearranged TCR beta genes was performed with a multiplex PCR assay on genomic DNA. The amplified TCR beta libraries were sequenced on the Illumina HiSeq System as 87-base-pair reads. The authors' pipeline ran thus. A later analysis counted some 74 million unique TCR beta chains across the 666 repertoires, and some 11 million of these chains were shared by at least two donors. Raw reads were error-corrected and collapsed into unique sequences with a nearest-neighbor algorithm that merged closely related sequences to remove PCR and sequencing errors. CDR3 sequences were aligned to IMGT reference sequences to assign V, D and J gene segments. For a sequence to be retained, at least a six-nucleotide match to both a V gene segment and a J gene segment was required. A rearrangement counted as productive if the CDR3 had no stop codons and remained in frame with V and J, and every other rearrangement counted as non-productive. CDR3 was defined according to IMGT convention as the region running from the second conserved V-encoded cysteine to the conserved J-encoded phenylalanine. The earlier analysis of roughly 590 of the donors excluded any sequence lacking an unambiguous match to a single V gene segment. An earlier analysis of 500 to 600 of the donors classified V segments as functional when productive rearrangements were above 56.7% and as segregating when the standard deviation between donors was above 5%. To diagnose cytomegalovirus status from the catalog of TCR beta chain sequences, a statistical classification framework was built. In a later analysis, V and J genes were assigned by comparing TCR nucleotide sequences against IMGT/GENE-DB human TR gene sequences. The TCRdist pipeline was used in a later analysis to assign CDR3 sequences and most-parsimonious VDJ recombination scenarios. In a later analysis, every TCR beta chain was defined by the combination of its CDR3 amino acid sequence and its V-gene family, and reads without a unique V-gene family were dropped. A later analysis removed 450 to 600 highly shared, low-generation-probability nucleotide sequences to deal with suspected cross-contamination and a sequencing artifact. A later analysis calculated a clonal expansion index for each public chain from normalized within-repertoire ranks of inferred template counts. Generation probabilities in a later analysis came from a VDJ recombination model fitted to out-of-frame rearrangements, and those results were checked against IGoR. A later analysis scored TCR-TCR, TCR-HLA and TCR-CMV co-occurrence with hypergeometric tests, applying a repertoire-size bias correction to TCR pairs. False discovery rates were estimated in a later analysis by permuting HLA or CMV assignments 20 times. In a later analysis, co-occurring TCRs were grouped using DBSCAN, and TCRdist sequence similarity was added for clustering within HLA-allele-positive subsets. For co-occurrence clustering, repertoires with fewer than 30,000 or more than 120,000 public chains were excluded, along with four to six repertoires with anomalous nucleotide sharing. Entries here come from immuneACCESS through TCRdb and include only in-frame sequences with V and J called. Some clones fail to appear in such tables; in the studies checked, an unresolved V gene covers under half of the shortfall, and the cause of the remainder is unknown. The V and J calls and clone size are taken from that table; D and trimming were inferred from the DNA. Present in this sample are around 100,000 clones, 67% of which were seen just once. The ten largest clones capture about 8.3% of the sample.

The TCR sequence derives from a man between 18 and 29 years old in good health and CMV-seropositive. The receptor chain draws on TRBV5-4 and TRBJ1-4, with the D gene not confidently named. Sequencing was carried out using PBMCs. The DNA is TGTGCCAGCAGCCCGGCGGCGGCTCCGACCGAAAAACTGTTTTTT. This gives the protein CASSPAAAPTEKLFF.